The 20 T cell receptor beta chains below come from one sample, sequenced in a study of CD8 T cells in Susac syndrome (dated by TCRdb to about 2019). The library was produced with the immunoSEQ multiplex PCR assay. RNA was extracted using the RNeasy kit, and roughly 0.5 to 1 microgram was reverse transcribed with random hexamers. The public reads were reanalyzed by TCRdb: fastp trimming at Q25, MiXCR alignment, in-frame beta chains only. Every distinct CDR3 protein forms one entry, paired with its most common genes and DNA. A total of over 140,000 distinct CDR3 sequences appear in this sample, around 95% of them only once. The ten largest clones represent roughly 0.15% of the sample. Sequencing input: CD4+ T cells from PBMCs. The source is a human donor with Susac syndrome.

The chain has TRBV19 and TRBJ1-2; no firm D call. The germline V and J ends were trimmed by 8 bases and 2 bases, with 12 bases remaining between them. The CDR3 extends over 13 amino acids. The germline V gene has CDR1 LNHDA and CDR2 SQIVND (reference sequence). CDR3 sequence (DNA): TGTGCCAGTGGTCGAGCACCGAACTATGGCTACACCTTC. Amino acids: CASGRAPNYGYTF.

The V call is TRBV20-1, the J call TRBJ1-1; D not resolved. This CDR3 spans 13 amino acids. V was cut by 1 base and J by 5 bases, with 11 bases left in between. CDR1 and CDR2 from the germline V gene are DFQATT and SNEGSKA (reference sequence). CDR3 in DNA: TGCAGTGCTAGAGTGTCGTTAACGACTGAAGCTTTCTTT. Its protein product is CSARVSLTTEAFF.

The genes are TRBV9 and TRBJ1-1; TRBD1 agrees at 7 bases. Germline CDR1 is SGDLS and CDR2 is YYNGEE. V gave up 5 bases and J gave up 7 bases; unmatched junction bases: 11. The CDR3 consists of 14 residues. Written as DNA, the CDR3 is TGTGCCAGCAGTCTCACCCAAACAGGGGTTGAAGCTTTCTTT. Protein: CASSLTQTGVEAFF.

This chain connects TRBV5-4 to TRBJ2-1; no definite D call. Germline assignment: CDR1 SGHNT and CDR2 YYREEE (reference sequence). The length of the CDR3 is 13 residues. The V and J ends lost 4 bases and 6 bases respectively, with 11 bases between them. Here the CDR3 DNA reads TGTGCCAGCAGCAAAGGCACGGGCAATGAGCAGTTCTTC. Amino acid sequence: CASSKGTGNEQFF.

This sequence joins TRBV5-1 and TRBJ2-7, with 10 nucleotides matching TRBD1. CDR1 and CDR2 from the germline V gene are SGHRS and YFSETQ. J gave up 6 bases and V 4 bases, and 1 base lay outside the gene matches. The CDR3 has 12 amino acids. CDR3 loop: CASSRDRGEQYF. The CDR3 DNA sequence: TGCGCCAGCAGCCGGGACAGGGGCGAGCAGTACTTC.

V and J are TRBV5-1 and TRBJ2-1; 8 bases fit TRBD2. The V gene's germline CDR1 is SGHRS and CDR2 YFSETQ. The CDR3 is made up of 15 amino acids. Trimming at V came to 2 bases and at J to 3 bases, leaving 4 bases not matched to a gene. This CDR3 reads CASSFTSGLYNEQFF. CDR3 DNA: TGCGCCAGCAGCTTCACTAGCGGCCTCTACAATGAGCAGTTCTTC.

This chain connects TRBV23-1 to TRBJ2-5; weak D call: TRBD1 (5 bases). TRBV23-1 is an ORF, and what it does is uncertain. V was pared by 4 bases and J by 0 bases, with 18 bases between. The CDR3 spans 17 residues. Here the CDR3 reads CASSPPAFRTHQETQYF. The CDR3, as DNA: TGCGCCAGCAGTCCCCCCGCTTTTCGGACACACCAAGAGACCCAGTACTTC.

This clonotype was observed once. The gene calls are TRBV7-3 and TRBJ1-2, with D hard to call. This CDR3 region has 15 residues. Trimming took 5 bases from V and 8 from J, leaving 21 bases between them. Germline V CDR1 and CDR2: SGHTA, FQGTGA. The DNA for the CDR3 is TGTGCCAGCAGCCCCTCATCGGACGGCTCCGAAGGCTACACCTTC. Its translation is CASSPSSDGSEGYTF.

The CDR3 nucleotides are TGTGCCAGCCGCCCCGCGGGGGACGGGACAGATACGCAGTATTTT. Translated, it gives CASRPAGDGTDTQYF. The genes are TRBV6-6 and TRBJ2-3; the match to TRBD2 covers 7 bases. With V trimmed by 8 bases and J by 3 bases, 11 bases remained unmatched. The CDR3 has 15 residues. CDR1 is MNHNY, CDR2 SVGAGI, per germline (reference sequence).

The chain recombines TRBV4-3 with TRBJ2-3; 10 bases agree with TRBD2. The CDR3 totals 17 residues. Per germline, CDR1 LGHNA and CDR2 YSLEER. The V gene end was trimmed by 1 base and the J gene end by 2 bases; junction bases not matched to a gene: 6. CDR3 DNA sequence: TGCGCCAGCAGCCAAGGGACTAGCGGAAGAAACACAGATACGCAGTATTTT. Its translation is CASSQGTSGRNTDTQYF.

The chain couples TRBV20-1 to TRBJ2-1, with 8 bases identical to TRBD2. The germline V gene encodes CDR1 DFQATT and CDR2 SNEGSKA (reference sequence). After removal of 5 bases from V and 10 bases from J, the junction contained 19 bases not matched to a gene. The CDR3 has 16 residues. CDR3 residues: CSAQSAGAGGAGEQFF. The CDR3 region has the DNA TGCAGTGCTCAGTCCGCTGGTGCCGGGGGGGCCGGAGAGCAGTTCTTC.

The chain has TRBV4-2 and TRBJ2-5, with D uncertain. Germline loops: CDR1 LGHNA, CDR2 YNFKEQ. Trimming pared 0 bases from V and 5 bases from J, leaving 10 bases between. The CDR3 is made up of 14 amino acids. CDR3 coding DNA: TGTGCCAGCAGCCAAGACCAGATGAAGGAGACCCAGTACTTC. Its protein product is CASSQDQMKETQYF.

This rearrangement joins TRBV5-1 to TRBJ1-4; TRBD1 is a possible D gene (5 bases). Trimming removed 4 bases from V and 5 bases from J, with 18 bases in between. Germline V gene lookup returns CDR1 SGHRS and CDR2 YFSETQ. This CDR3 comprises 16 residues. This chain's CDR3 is CASSLGSGTENEKLFF. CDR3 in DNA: TGCGCCAGCAGCCTAGGTTCCGGGACGGAGAATGAAAAACTGTTTTTT.

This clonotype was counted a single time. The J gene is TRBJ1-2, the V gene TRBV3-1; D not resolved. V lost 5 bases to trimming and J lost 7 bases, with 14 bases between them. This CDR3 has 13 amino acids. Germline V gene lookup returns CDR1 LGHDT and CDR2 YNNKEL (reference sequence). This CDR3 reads CASSSGPGGGYTF. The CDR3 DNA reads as TGTGCCAGCAGCTCCGGGCCCGGAGGTGGCTACACCTTC.

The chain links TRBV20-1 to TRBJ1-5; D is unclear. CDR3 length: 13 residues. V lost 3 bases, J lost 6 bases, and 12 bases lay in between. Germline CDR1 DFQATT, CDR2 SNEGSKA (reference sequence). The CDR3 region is CSASQEGIQPQHF. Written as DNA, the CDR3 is TGCAGTGCTAGCCAAGAAGGGATTCAGCCCCAGCATTTT.

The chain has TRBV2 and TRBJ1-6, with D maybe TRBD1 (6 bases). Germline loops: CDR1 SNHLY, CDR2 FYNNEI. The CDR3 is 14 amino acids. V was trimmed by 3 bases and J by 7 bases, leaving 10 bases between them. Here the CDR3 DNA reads TGTGCCAGCAGTGAGAGCACAGGGAATTCACCCCTCCACTTT. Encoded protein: CASSESTGNSPLHF.

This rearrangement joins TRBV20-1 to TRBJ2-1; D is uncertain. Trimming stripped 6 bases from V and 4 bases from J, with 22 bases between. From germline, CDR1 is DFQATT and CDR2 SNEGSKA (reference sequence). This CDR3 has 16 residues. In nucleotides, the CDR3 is TGCAGTGCCCCCGTCTCTGTCGGACCCCGATACAATGAGCAGTTCTTC. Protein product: CSAPVSVGPRYNEQFF.

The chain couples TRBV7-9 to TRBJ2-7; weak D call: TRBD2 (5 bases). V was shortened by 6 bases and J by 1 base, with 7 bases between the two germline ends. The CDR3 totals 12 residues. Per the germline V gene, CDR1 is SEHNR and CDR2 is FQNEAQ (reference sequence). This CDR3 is CASRRGSYEQYF. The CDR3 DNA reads TGTGCCAGCAGACGGGGTTCCTACGAGCAGTACTTC.

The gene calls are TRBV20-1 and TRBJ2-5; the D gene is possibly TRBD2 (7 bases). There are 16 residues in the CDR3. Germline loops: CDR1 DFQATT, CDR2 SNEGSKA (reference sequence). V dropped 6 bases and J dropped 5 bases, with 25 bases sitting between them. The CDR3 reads CSAGGPGTALVETQYF. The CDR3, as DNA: TGCAGTGCCGGGGGGCCGGGTACGGCCCTCGTTGAGACCCAGTACTTC.

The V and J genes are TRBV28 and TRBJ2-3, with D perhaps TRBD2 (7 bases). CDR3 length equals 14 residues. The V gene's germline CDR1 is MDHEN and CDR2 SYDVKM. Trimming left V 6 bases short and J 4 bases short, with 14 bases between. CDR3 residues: CASRLRGGADTQYF. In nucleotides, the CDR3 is TGTGCCAGCAGGCTCAGGGGAGGGGCAGATACGCAGTATTTT.